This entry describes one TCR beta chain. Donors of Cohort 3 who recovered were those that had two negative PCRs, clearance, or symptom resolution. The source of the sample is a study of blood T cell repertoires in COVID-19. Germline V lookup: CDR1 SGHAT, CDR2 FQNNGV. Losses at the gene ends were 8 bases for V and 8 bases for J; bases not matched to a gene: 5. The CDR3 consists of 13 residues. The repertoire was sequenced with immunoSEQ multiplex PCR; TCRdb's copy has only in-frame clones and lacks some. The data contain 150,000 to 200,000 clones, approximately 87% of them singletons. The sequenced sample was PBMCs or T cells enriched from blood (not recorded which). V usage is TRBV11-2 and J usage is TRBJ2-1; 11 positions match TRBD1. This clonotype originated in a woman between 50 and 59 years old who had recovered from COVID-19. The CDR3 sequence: CASRTGGSYEQFF. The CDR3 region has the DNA TGTGCCAGCCGGACAGGGGGCTCGTATGAGCAGTTCTTC.